This T cell receptor beta chain was observed in a study of blood T cells in healthy people across ages. In the study overall: For every two T cells, template switching captured about one barcoded beta molecule.

Primed by a sample-barcoded 5' primer and a J-beta primer mix, a second PCR proceeded for roughly 7 to 12 cycles. Researchers report that a template-switch adaptor with 12 random nucleotides tagged each cDNA molecule. TCRdb called the 5' RACE reads again in MiXCR, with one record for every CDR3 protein. The sample has about 680,000 distinct CDR3 sequences, more than 40% seen once. Germline V gene lookup returns CDR1 SGHRS and CDR2 YFSETQ. Between the trimmed V and J ends, which lost 5 bases and 2 bases, there was a span of 11 bases. The length of the CDR3 is 14 residues. Ranging in age from about 6 to 100, the donors were healthy Caucasian individuals from Russia. There were at least 5.5 micrograms of total RNA extracted from every sample.

The genes are TRBV5-1 and TRBJ1-5; no definite D call. The material sequenced was blood. The sequence derives from a woman aged 55-69 years in good health. The chain's CDR3 is CASRDGLGNQPQHF. Here the CDR3 DNA reads TGCGCCAGCAGGGACGGCCTCGGCAATCAGCCCCAGCATTTT. Filled out from reference TRBV5-1 and TRBJ1-5, the complete variable domain reads KAGVTQTPRYLIKTRGQQVTLSCSPISGHRSVSWYQQTPGQGLQFLFEYFSETQRNKGNFPGRFSGRQFSNSRSEMNVSTLELGDSALYLCASRDGLGNQPQHFGDGTRLSIL.